This T cell receptor (beta chain) appears in the sequencing data of a study of blood T cell repertoires in COVID-19. At the level of the study: COVID-19 samples collected from the United States, Italy and Spain covered acute and convalescent phases.

The CDR3 has 13 amino acids. Trimming took off 7 bases at V and 1 base at J, with 10 bases between the two ends. TCRdb keeps only in-frame clones here, not all; method: immunoSEQ multiplex PCR. The data contain under 60,000 clones, about 83% of them seen just once; the ten biggest clones take up about 5.2%. The source of this sequence is a human donor in a cohort sampled during active COVID-19. The sample taken for sequencing was peripheral blood. The V and J genes are TRBV12-3 or TRBV12-4 and TRBJ1-1, with unresolved D. The CDR3 region is CASTKRGNTEAFF. The CDR3 DNA sequence: TGTGCCAGCACTAAACGTGGGAACACTGAAGCTTTCTTT.